This entry concerns a single T cell receptor beta chain. The antigen remains unidentified. These data come from a study of T-cell reconstitution after alpha-beta-depleted transplantation in children. The CDR3 is made up of 22 amino acids. Germline lookup yields CDR1 PRHDT and CDR2 FYEKMQ (reference sequence). Trimming cost V 5 bases and J 0 bases; bases outside gene matches: 22. Unique molecular identifiers were used in preparing the TCRbeta library. TCRdb recomputed calls from the PCR reads with MiXCR, one row per CDR3 protein. The sample carries approximately 520,000 distinct CDR3 sequences, over 9.5% recorded once. Study-level results: For some patients, TCRbeta diversity was high at day 60 because of recipient T cells and thymic progenitors that survived. Several hundred expanded graft clones reportedly supplied alpha-beta T cells about two months after transplant. After one year, T-cell counts and TCRbeta diversity mostly came from new T cells.

The TCR was taken from a female patient aged 2 to 10 who had a stem cell transplant for aplastic anemia, so the T cells may come from the graft donor. This material consisted of PBMCs, mostly from graft donor cells, taken 180 days after TCRalphabeta/CD19-depleted stem cell transplant. V usage is TRBV13 and J usage is TRBJ2-6; 7 positions match TRBD1. As DNA, the CDR3 is TGTGCCAGCAGCGCTACCCTTAGGGCCTTCCGGGACAGCCTCTCTGGGGCCAACGTCCTGACTTTC. It yields the protein CASSATLRAFRDSLSGANVLTF.